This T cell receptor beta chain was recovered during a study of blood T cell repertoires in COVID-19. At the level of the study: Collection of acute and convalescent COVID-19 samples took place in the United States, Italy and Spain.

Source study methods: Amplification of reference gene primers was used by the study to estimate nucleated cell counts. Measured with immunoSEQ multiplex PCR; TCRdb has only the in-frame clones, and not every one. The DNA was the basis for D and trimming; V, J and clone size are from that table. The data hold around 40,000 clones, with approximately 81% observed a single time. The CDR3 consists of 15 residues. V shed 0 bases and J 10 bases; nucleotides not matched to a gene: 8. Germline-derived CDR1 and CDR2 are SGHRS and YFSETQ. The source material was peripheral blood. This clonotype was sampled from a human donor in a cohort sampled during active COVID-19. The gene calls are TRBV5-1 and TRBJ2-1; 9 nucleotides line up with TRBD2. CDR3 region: CASSLGASGTPEQFF. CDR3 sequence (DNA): TGCGCCAGCAGCTTGGGGGCTAGCGGGACACCGGAGCAGTTCTTC.